This T cell receptor beta chain was identified during a study of blood T cell repertoires in COVID-19. Original methodology: Cell counts per sample came from amplifying reference gene primers. Assay: immunoSEQ multiplex PCR; the TCRdb copy retains only in-frame clones and omits some. V, J and clone size are those of that table, while D and trimming were read from the DNA. This table has about 160,000 clones, 70% to 80% appearing once. Germline CDR1 reads SGHDT; CDR2 reads YYEEEE. Trimming cost V 4 bases and J 5 bases, with 15 bases left between them. The CDR3 is 14 amino acids. The chain couples TRBV5-6 to TRBJ1-1; D is undetermined. The source material was peripheral blood. This receptor was identified in a man in his fifties or sixties with acute or convalescent COVID-19. In DNA form, the CDR3 reads TGTGCCAGCAGCCTGGTTGGAGATGGGACTGAAGCTTTCTTT. This sequence encodes CASSLVGDGTEAFF.